The T cell receptor beta chain described here comes from a study of T cells in Graves' hyperthyroidism and ophthalmopathy. Findings of the study overall: Most clonotypes expanded in the thyroid (above 0.001) were also present in blood.

Germline assignment: CDR1 KGHDR and CDR2 SFDVKD. Trimming pared 2 bases from V and 4 bases from J, leaving 11 bases between. CDR3 length: 15 amino acids. Remarks on this clonotype: Its antigen is unknown.

Amplification of TCR beta CDR3 regions was performed using RNA transcripts as template. A first-round RT-PCR of the TCR CDR3 used the HTBI primer set. TCRdb reprocessed the multiplex PCR reads with MiXCR, giving one entry per CDR3 protein. The table includes over 150,000 distinct CDR3 sequences, around 16% detected once. Graves' hyperthyroidism qualified as stable when ophthalmopathy did not progress within 18 months. Each diagnosis was grounded in clinical symptoms, serum thyroxine and TRAb, thyroid ultrasound, and orbital computed tomography. What was sequenced was blood. The chain combines TRBV24-1 with TRBJ2-1; TRBD1 or TRBD2 may be the D gene (5 bases each). The TCR comes from a woman aged 45-65 years with Graves' hyperthyroidism. The CDR3 here is CATSDSGTIYNEQFF. The CDR3 coding sequence is TGTGCCACCAGTGATTCTGGGACCATATACAATGAGCAGTTCTTC.